This passage covers 32 T cell receptor beta chains from one sample sequenced in a study of regulatory T cells in long-lasting Graves disease. To make TCR beta libraries, researchers used iRepertoire HTBI primers and Arm-PCR of CDR3 regions. MiXCR, applied by TCRdb to the multiplex PCR reads, yields one record per CDR3 protein. The table lists around 500,000 distinct CDR3 sequences, around 12% of them singletons, with 7.5% to 9% in the top ten. Time point given: newly diagnosed GD, antithyroid drugs for less than 3 months. RNA extracted from PBMCs served as the sequencing template. This sample was also put to use in a study of T cells in Graves' hyperthyroidism and ophthalmopathy.

The sequences come from peripheral blood mononuclear cells (PBMCs), collected at new diagnosis, from a patient treated with antithyroid drugs. The receptors derive from a woman in her twenties or thirties with Graves disease.

This clonotype occurred many times. The V call is TRBV6-5, the J call TRBJ2-5; D unclear. The V gene's germline CDR1 is MNHEY and CDR2 SVGAGI. Trimming pared 2 bases from V and 5 bases from J, leaving 6 bases between. The CDR3 is 12 residues long. CDR3 DNA: TGTGCCAGCAGTTACAGGGTTGAGACCCAGTACTTC. This translates into CASSYRVETQYF.

At least ten counts were recorded for this clonotype. V gene TRBV28 combines with J gene TRBJ1-5, with TRBD1 as a possible D gene (6 bases). Germline V gene data show CDR1 as MDHEN and CDR2 as SYDVKM. CDR3 length: 14 residues. Trimming pared 3 bases from V and 9 bases from J, leaving 15 bases between. CDR3 sequence (DNA): TGTGCCAGCAGTTTTTGGACAGAACCGAGGCCCCAGCATTTT. Translated, it gives CASSFWTEPRPQHF.

This clonotype was detected only a few times. The chain employs TRBV24-1 and TRBJ2-3; 11 bases are shared with TRBD2. J gave up 1 base and V 7 bases, and 3 bases lay outside the gene matches. Germline CDR1 KGHDR, CDR2 SFDVKD. The CDR3 extends over 15 amino acids. DNA for the CDR3: TGTGCCACCAGGACGACTAGCGGGGGCACAGATACGCAGTATTTT. This translates into CATRTTSGGTDTQYF.

Many counts were recorded for this clonotype. The rearrangement links TRBV4-1 to TRBJ2-7; weak D call: TRBD1 (6 bases). In germline, CDR1 is MGHRA, CDR2 YSYEKL. V gave up 5 bases and J gave up 2 bases, with 13 bases separating them. The CDR3 spans 14 residues. The CDR3 region is CASSYRDIAYEQYF. The DNA of the CDR3 is TGCGCCAGCAGCTACCGGGACATAGCCTACGAGCAGTACTTC.

This clonotype was seen a handful of times. The gene calls are TRBV27 and TRBJ2-7, with TRBD2 identical over 8 bases. The CDR3 spans 14 residues. Germline assignment: CDR1 MNHEY and CDR2 SMNVEV (reference sequence). V shed 5 bases and J 3 bases; nucleotides not matched to a gene: 6. CDR3 sequence: CASSKRGINYEQYF. CDR3 in DNA: TGTGCCAGCAGTAAGCGGGGGATAAACTACGAGCAGTACTTC.

The chain couples TRBV19 to TRBJ1-5; no definite D call. The V gene's germline CDR1 is LNHDA and CDR2 SQIVND (reference sequence). The CDR3 has 14 amino acids. Trimming stripped 7 bases from V and 5 bases from J, with 15 bases between. The CDR3 loop reads CASKRLLVDQPQHF. In DNA, the CDR3 is TGTGCCAGTAAACGACTGCTGGTCGATCAGCCCCAGCATTTT.

This clonotype appeared a single time. A much more abundant neighbour one base away suggests this may be a read error. This chain joins TRBV6-2 or TRBV6-3 and TRBJ2-1; D not certain. This CDR3 is 16 amino acids long. The V gene's germline CDR1 is MNHEY and CDR2 SVGEGT. V lost 6 bases and J lost 0, with 15 bases in between. CDR3: CASRQDAGFSYNEQFF. DNA for the CDR3: TGTGCCAGCAGACAAGATGCCGGATTCTCCTACAATGAGCAGTTCTTC.

This clonotype has ten or more counts. This chain uses TRBV28 with TRBJ2-7; 7 bases align to TRBD1. V lost 5 bases to trimming and J lost 3 bases; unmatched junction nucleotides: 7. There are 14 residues in the CDR3. Looked up from germline, CDR1 is MDHEN and CDR2 is SYDVKM. DNA for the CDR3: TGTGCCAGCAGTGTGACAGGGACCCTCTACGAGCAGTACTTC. It codes for CASSVTGTLYEQYF.

This clonotype was observed many times. CDR3 amino acids: CASSYSDGGDTEAFF. CDR3 nucleotides: TGTGCCAGCAGTTACTCCGATGGGGGAGACACTGAAGCTTTCTTT. The chain employs TRBV6-5 and TRBJ1-1, with D perhaps matching TRBD1 (5 bases). The CDR3 has 15 residues. The ends were cut back, 0 bases at V and 3 bases at J, with 11 bases in the middle. Germline CDR1 and CDR2: MNHEY and SVGAGI.

The table lists this clonotype with a few counts. The chain employs TRBV7-9 and TRBJ2-7; a possible D gene is TRBD1 (6 bases). Trimming took 6 bases from V and 2 from J, leaving 14 bases between them. Germline-derived CDR1 and CDR2 are SEHNR and FQNEAQ (reference sequence). This CDR3 spans 14 amino acids. In DNA, the CDR3 is TGTGCCAGCAGTTGGCAGGGGATGCCCTACGAGCAGTACTTC. Translating it yields CASSWQGMPYEQYF.

Notes on this clonotype: The germline gene is not matched at one end of the junction; a read error may be the cause. The V and J genes are TRBV5-4 and TRBJ2-4; weak D call: TRBD1 (5 bases). The V gene's germline CDR1 is SGHNT and CDR2 YYREEE (reference sequence). This CDR3 has 16 amino acids. The chain's CDR3 is CAGSLEVRGTKNIQYF. In DNA form, the CDR3 reads TGTGCCGGCAGCTTGGAAGTTAGGGGAACCAAAAACATTCAGTACTTC.

The chain has TRBV11-2 and TRBJ1-3; D call uncertain. Trimming cost V 10 bases and J 2 bases, with 6 bases left between them. The CDR3 totals 11 residues. Germline V CDR1 and CDR2: SGHAT, FQNNGV. The CDR3 is CATKAGNTIYF. As DNA, the CDR3 is TGTGCCACCAAGGCTGGAAACACCATATATTTT.

In this sample, this clonotype turned up once. V is TRBV29-1 and J is TRBJ1-2, with D tentatively TRBD1 (5 bases). Trimming shortened V by 4 bases and J by 0 bases, and 12 bases separated the two germline ends. The V gene's germline CDR1 is SQVTM and CDR2 ANQGSEA. CDR3 length: 14 residues. The CDR3 sequence: CSVAPRQTNYGYTF. The CDR3 region has the DNA TGCAGCGTTGCCCCTCGACAGACTAACTATGGCTACACCTTC.

This clonotype was detected many times. V is TRBV4-3 and J is TRBJ1-2, with D uncertain. Per the germline V gene, CDR1 is LGHNA and CDR2 is YSLEER. This CDR3 is built from 17 residues. Trimming pared 0 bases from V and 3 bases from J, leaving 17 bases between. The CDR3 DNA reads as TGCGCCAGCAGCCAAGAGGTGTCACCGTCGGGAGACTATGGCTACACCTTC. Encoded protein: CASSQEVSPSGDYGYTF.

This clonotype was recorded at least ten times. The CDR3 protein is CAWSARDFVGTEAFF. CDR3 DNA sequence: TGTGCCTGGAGTGCACGGGACTTCGTAGGGACTGAAGCTTTCTTT. This chain links TRBV30 with TRBJ1-1; a possible D gene is TRBD1 (5 bases). The CDR3 runs to 15 residues. Germline CDR1 GTSNPN, CDR2 SVGIG (reference sequence). V lost 1 base to trimming and J lost 5 bases, with 17 bases between them.

This clonotype was detected ten times or more. The rearrangement links TRBV20-1 to TRBJ2-1; 9 bases align to TRBD2. The CDR3 runs to 14 residues. Germline CDR1 is DFQATT and CDR2 is SNEGSKA (reference sequence). Unmatched junction bases numbered 11, after V lost 5 bases and J lost 9 bases. The CDR3 nucleotides read TGCAGTGCTTATAGCGGGAGCTTTTGGAGTGAGCAGTTCTTC. Translating it yields CSAYSGSFWSEQFF.

This clonotype came up many times. The genes are TRBV11-1 and TRBJ2-3; 11 bases match TRBD2. Germline-derived CDR1 and CDR2 are SGHAT and FQDESV (reference sequence). Unmatched junction bases numbered 3, after V lost 2 bases and J lost 2 bases. The CDR3 is 16 residues long. CDR3 nucleotides: TGTGCCAGCAGCTTACAACTAGCGGGGGCCACAGATACGCAGTATTTT. Protein product: CASSLQLAGATDTQYF.

The genes are TRBV28 and TRBJ2-5, with D perhaps being TRBD1 or TRBD2 (5 bases each). V was shortened by 1 base and J by 7 bases, with 13 bases between the two germline ends. The CDR3 is 14 amino acids. Germline V gives CDR1 MDHEN, CDR2 SYDVKM. Here the CDR3 reads CASSLSGPRGTQYF. The CDR3 DNA reads as TGTGCCAGCAGTTTATCGGGACCACGGGGGACCCAGTACTTC.

The chain is built from TRBV19 and TRBJ1-1, with a weak D call TRBD1 (5 bases). Trimming left V 6 bases short and J 0 bases short, with 14 bases between. Germline CDR1 is LNHDA and CDR2 is SQIVND (reference sequence). The CDR3 is made up of 15 amino acids. CDR3 protein: CASRLDSFMNTEAFF. Written as DNA, the CDR3 is TGTGCCAGTAGGCTTGACAGCTTCATGAACACTGAAGCTTTCTTT. Supplemented by reference TRBV19 and TRBJ1-1, the full variable domain reads DGGITQSPKYLFRKEGQNVTLSCEQNLNHDAMYWYRQDPGQGLRLIYYSQIVNDFQKGDIAEGYSVSREKKESFPLTVTSAQKNPTAFYLCASRLDSFMNTEAFFGQGTRLTVV.

About this clonotype itself: This may be a read error: a much more frequent sequence differs by one nucleotide. V gene TRBV6-2 or TRBV6-3 combines with J gene TRBJ2-7; D gene unclear. The CDR3 totals 16 residues. Trimming left V 0 bases short and J 3 bases short, with 15 bases between. Germline V lookup: CDR1 MNHEY, CDR2 SVGEGT. CDR3 region: CASSYSSAVSYYEQYF. The CDR3 DNA reads TGTGCCAGCAGTTACTCCTCGGCAGTCTCCTACTACGAGCAGTACTTC.

This clonotype was counted ten times or more. The chain combines TRBV7-3 with TRBJ2-1, with TRBD2 matching 13 bases. The CDR3 is 17 residues long. The V gene's germline CDR1 is SGHTA and CDR2 FQGTGA. J was trimmed by 3 bases and V by 5 bases; bases with no gene match: 7. CDR3 sequence (DNA): TGTGCCAGCAGCACAGGGACTAGCGGGGTTGGCTACAATGAGCAGTTCTTC. This translates into CASSTGTSGVGYNEQFF.

This clonotype was recorded a few times. The genes are TRBV2 and TRBJ1-1; D unresolved. V was pared by 5 bases and J by 5 bases, with 9 bases between. The CDR3 sequence is 12 residues long. Per germline, CDR1 SNHLY and CDR2 FYNNEI. CDR3 amino acids: CASSMGWTEAFF. The CDR3 DNA sequence: TGTGCCAGCAGTATGGGGTGGACTGAAGCTTTCTTT.

At least ten counts were recorded for this clonotype. The V and J genes are TRBV30 and TRBJ1-1; D not resolved. The CDR3 totals 13 residues. Germline values: CDR1 GTSNPN, CDR2 SVGIG (reference sequence). The V end was cut by 8 bases, the J end by 0 bases, with 13 bases between. CDR3 nucleotides: TGTGCCGGGCAACTAGACATGAACACTGAAGCTTTCTTT. This codes for CAGQLDMNTEAFF.

This clonotype was detected ten times or more. The chain uses TRBV2 and TRBJ2-1, with D unclear. CDR1 is SNHLY, CDR2 FYNNEI, per germline. The length of the CDR3 is 15 residues. The V end lost 2 bases, the J end lost 6 bases, and 14 bases lay between the germline ends. The CDR3 spells CASSERRTLGNEQFF. The CDR3 bases are TGTGCCAGCAGTGAACGGCGGACCCTGGGCAATGAGCAGTTCTTC.

This chain connects TRBV7-9 to TRBJ2-2, with 7 bases matching TRBD2. Germline lookup yields CDR1 SEHNR and CDR2 FQNEAQ (reference sequence). The CDR3 spans 13 residues. Trimming cost V 3 bases and J 7 bases; bases outside gene matches: 2. CDR3 in amino acids: CASSFRTSGELFF. The CDR3 DNA is TGTGCCAGCAGCTTTCGGACTAGCGGGGAGCTGTTTTTT.

In this sample, this clonotype turned up many times. This chain links TRBV27 with TRBJ1-2; 9 bases are shared with TRBD1. The V gene's germline CDR1 is MNHEY and CDR2 SMNVEV (reference sequence). Trimming removed 2 bases from V and 8 bases from J; junction bases left unmatched: 9. CDR3 length equals 15 residues. CDR3 loop: CASSLEGQGLGGYTF. In nucleotides, the CDR3 is TGTGCCAGCAGTTTAGAGGGACAGGGTCTGGGGGGCTACACCTTC.

The chain carries TRBV24-1 and TRBJ1-5, with D tentatively TRBD1 (5 bases). Germline CDR1 KGHDR, CDR2 SFDVKD. This CDR3 is built from 13 residues. The V gene lost 2 bases and the J gene lost 6 bases, with 7 bases spanning the gap. The CDR3 DNA is TGTGCCACCAGTGATTGGGACGGTCAGCCCCAGCATTTT. The encoded protein is CATSDWDGQPQHF.

The sample holds many counts of this clonotype. The genes are TRBV5-1 and TRBJ1-1; possible D gene TRBD1, 5 bases. Germline loops: CDR1 SGHRS, CDR2 YFSETQ. Trimming took off 3 bases at V and 4 bases at J, with 13 bases between the two ends. This CDR3 comprises 14 residues. The CDR3: CASSSRGAGTEAFF. The CDR3 DNA follows: TGCGCCAGCAGCTCCCGGGGCGCGGGCACTGAAGCTTTCTTT.

This clonotype was picked up many times. The V and J genes are TRBV7-8 and TRBJ1-6; the match to TRBD1 covers 7 bases. V lost 7 bases and J lost 7; bases outside the gene matches: 7. The CDR3 length is 14 residues. Germline values: CDR1 SGHVS, CDR2 FQNEAQ. CDR3 sequence reads: CASTDRVNNSPLHF. As DNA, the CDR3 is TGTGCCAGCACAGACAGGGTGAACAATTCACCCCTCCACTTT.

This clonotype was counted ten times or more. The rearrangement links TRBV12-3 or TRBV12-4 to TRBJ1-6; D unresolved. This CDR3 has 14 amino acids. V dropped 3 bases and J dropped 5 bases, with 8 bases sitting between them. CDR3 bases: TGTGCCAGCAGTTTTCAGAGTAATAATTCACCCCTCCACTTT. As protein: CASSFQSNNSPLHF.

This clonotype occurred many times. The J gene is TRBJ1-5, the V gene TRBV29-1; possibly TRBD1 for D (5 bases). From germline, CDR1 is SQVTM and CDR2 ANQGSEA. This CDR3 comprises 14 residues. V lost 4 bases and J lost 0, with 10 bases in between. CDR3 DNA sequence: TGCAGCGTTGGTGGGGGAAATAGCAATCAGCCCCAGCATTTT. It codes for CSVGGGNSNQPQHF.

For the CDR3, the DNA is TGCAGTGGGACAGTCCAAGAGACCCAGTACTTC. This codes for CSGTVQETQYF. This chain uses TRBV20-1 with TRBJ2-5; D is possibly TRBD1 (6 bases). V was trimmed by 7 bases and J by 1 base, leaving 7 bases between them. CDR1 and CDR2 (germline): DFQATT, SNEGSKA (reference sequence). The CDR3 is 11 amino acids.